Below, 9 T cell receptor beta chains from the same sample are listed, as sequenced in a study of identical twins (dated by TCRdb to 2016 to 2017). The library was obtained by 5' RACE. TCRdb lists the instrument as Illumina HiSeq 2000. TCRdb passed the public sequencing reads through fastp at Q25 and MiXCR, retaining productive beta sequences. CDR3 protein duplicates are merged, each entry listing the most common genes and DNA. Here the sample has hundreds of thousands of distinct CDR3 sequences; around 12% occur a single time. Of the sample, around 7.2% falls within the top ten clones. This sample was also put to use in a study of yellow fever vaccine responses in identical twins.

Sequenced: CD8+ T cells sorted from blood. These receptors were obtained from a young woman in good health.

This chain uses TRBV19 with TRBJ2-3, with 8 bases matching TRBD1. With V trimmed by 7 bases and J by 3 bases, 6 bases remained unmatched. This CDR3 has 14 residues. Germline lookup yields CDR1 LNHDA and CDR2 SQIVND (reference sequence). The CDR3 spells CASKAGGETDTQYF. In nucleotides, the CDR3 is TGTGCCAGTAAAGCAGGGGGCGAGACAGATACGCAGTATTTT.

This clonotype was detected a few times. The chain joins TRBV28 to TRBJ2-2; 8 bases are shared with TRBD1. The junction had 7 bases not matched to a gene; V was cut back by 6 bases and J by 1 base. This CDR3 is 16 amino acids long. CDR1 and CDR2 from the germline V gene are MDHEN and SYDVKM. The DNA of the CDR3 is TGTGCCAGCAGACCCCCCGGGACAGGGAACACCGGGGAGCTGTTTTTT. Translated: CASRPPGTGNTGELFF.

This clonotype was counted at least ten times. The chain combines TRBV5-1 with TRBJ1-1, with TRBD1 matching 10 bases. Germline trimming cut 1 base from V and 3 bases from J; bases unmatched to any gene: 15. The CDR3 runs 19 residues. Looked up from germline, CDR1 is SGHRS and CDR2 is YFSETQ. The DNA of the CDR3 is TGCGCCAGCAGCTTGTTCCAAAACCGGGACAGGGGTCGAGACACTGAAGCTTTCTTT. Protein product: CASSLFQNRDRGRDTEAFF.

The V and J genes are TRBV15 and TRBJ1-1, with D uncertain. This CDR3 region has 11 residues. V lost 0 bases, J lost 10 bases, and 6 bases lay in between. CDR1 is LNHNV and CDR2 is YYDKDF in the germline V gene (reference sequence). The CDR3, as DNA: TGTGCCACCAGCAGAGATGGGGTAGCTTTCTTT. This sequence encodes CATSRDGVAFF.

The rearrangement uses TRBV6-1 and TRBJ1-2; 8 positions match TRBD1. The trim removed 6 bases at V and 10 bases at J, leaving 16 bases unmatched. Germline CDR1 MNHNS, CDR2 SASEGT. The CDR3 runs 15 residues. CDR3 nucleotide sequence: TGTGCCAGCAGCCCAATCGACAGGGGCGTCTTTGACTACACCTTC. Amino acids: CASSPIDRGVFDYTF.

V and J are TRBV5-8 and TRBJ2-7; 7 bases align to TRBD1. With V trimmed by 4 bases and J by 6 bases, 13 bases remained unmatched. CDR3 length equals 15 residues. CDR1 is SGHTS and CDR2 is YDEGEE in the germline V gene. The CDR3 sequence is CASSVDRLGGTEQYF. In DNA, the CDR3 is TGTGCCAGCAGCGTGGACAGGCTGGGTGGGACCGAGCAGTACTTC.

The rearrangement uses TRBV27 and TRBJ1-2; the match to TRBD1 covers 7 bases. Germline V CDR1 and CDR2: MNHEY, SMNVEV (reference sequence). The V and J ends lost 6 bases and 2 bases, in that order; junction bases with no gene match: 0. This CDR3 spans 12 amino acids. The chain's CDR3 is CASRTGNYGYTF. The CDR3 nucleotides read TGTGCCAGCAGGACAGGGAACTATGGCTACACCTTC.

This clonotype was counted ten times or more. The chain has TRBV12-3 or TRBV12-4 and TRBJ2-1; no clear D. V shed 2 bases and J shed 12 bases, with 8 bases lying between them. This CDR3 comprises 11 residues. The CDR3 sequence is CASSLSASQFF. Here the CDR3 DNA reads TGTGCCAGCAGTTTATCGGCATCGCAGTTCTTC.

Written as DNA, the CDR3 is TGTGCCAGCAGCTTAGGTTACAATCAGCCCCAGCATTTT. This codes for CASSLGYNQPQHF. V gene TRBV7-2 combines with J gene TRBJ1-5, with no clear D. V shed 1 base and J shed 3 bases, with 4 bases lying between them. Germline loops: CDR1 SGHTA, CDR2 FQGNSA. There are 13 residues in the CDR3.